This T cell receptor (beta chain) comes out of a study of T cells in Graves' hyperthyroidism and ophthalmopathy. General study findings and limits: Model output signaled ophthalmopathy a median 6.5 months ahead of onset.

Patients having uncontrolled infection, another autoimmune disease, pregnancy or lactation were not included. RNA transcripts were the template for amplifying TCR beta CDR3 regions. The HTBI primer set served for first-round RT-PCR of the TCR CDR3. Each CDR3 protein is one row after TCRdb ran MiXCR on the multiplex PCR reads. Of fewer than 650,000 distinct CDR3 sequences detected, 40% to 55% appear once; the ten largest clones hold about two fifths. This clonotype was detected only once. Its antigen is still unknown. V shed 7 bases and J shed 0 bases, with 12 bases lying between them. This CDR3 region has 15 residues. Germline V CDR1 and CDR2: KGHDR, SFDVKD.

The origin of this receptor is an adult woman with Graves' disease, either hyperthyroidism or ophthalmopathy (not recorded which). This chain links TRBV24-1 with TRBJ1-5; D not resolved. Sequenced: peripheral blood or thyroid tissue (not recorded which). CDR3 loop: CATSPPDGSNQPQHF. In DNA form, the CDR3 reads TGTGCCACCAGCCCCCCGGACGGTAGCAATCAGCCCCAGCATTTT.